Described below is a single TCR beta chain sequence and its context. There are 15 residues in the CDR3. J was trimmed by 0 bases and V by 4 bases; bases with no gene match: 6. Germline loops: CDR1 SGHRS, CDR2 YFSETQ. The entry originates in a study of blood T cell repertoires in COVID-19. About the research overall: Collection of acute and convalescent COVID-19 samples took place in the United States, Italy and Spain. The cDNA or gDNA used as material had been derived from T cells, B-cell-depleted T cells, or PBMCs.

Assay: immunoSEQ multiplex PCR; the TCRdb copy retains only in-frame clones and omits some. This sample has approximately 110,000 clones; approximately 81% occur once, and the top ten carry about 3.6%. This TCR was recovered from a man in his forties with acute or convalescent COVID-19. The chain uses TRBV5-1 and TRBJ2-7; 8 bases agree with TRBD1. The sample comprised peripheral blood. CDR3 amino acids: CASSPDRDLSYEQYF. DNA for the CDR3: TGCGCCAGCAGCCCGGACAGGGACCTCTCCTACGAGCAGTACTTC.